This entry lists 21 T cell receptor beta chains sequenced from one sample in a study of memory CD4+ T cells and cytomegalovirus serostatus. Clones were read by immunoSEQ multiplex PCR, and TCRdb kept only the in-frame ones, dropping some. The repertoire holds over 55,000 clones, less than 85% seen once, with about 0.8% in the top ten. Single viable CD3+CD4+CD8-CD45RO+ cells were sorted as the memory CD4+ T cells. What was sequenced was memory CD4+ T cells from blood. The receptors here all came from an adult in good health and CMV-seronegative.

This clone came up a few times. J is TRBJ1-1 and V is TRBV5-1; 7 bases line up with TRBD1. Trimming cost V 4 bases and J 3 bases; bases outside gene matches: 15. Germline CDR1 SGHRS, CDR2 YFSETQ. The CDR3 length is 17 residues. In DNA form, the CDR3 reads TGCGCCAGCAGCCGAGGGACAGCAAATTACCCGGACACTGAAGCTTTCTTT. Amino acids: CASSRGTANYPDTEAFF.

A few counts support this clone. The chain joins TRBV27 to TRBJ1-6; D uncertain. The CDR3 is made up of 14 amino acids. The V gene lost 3 bases and the J gene lost 7 bases, with 10 bases spanning the gap. CDR1 is MNHEY, CDR2 SMNVEV, per germline (reference sequence). Here the CDR3 DNA reads TGTGCCAGCAGTTTCTTGGGTAACAATTCACCCCTCCACTTT. Translated: CASSFLGNNSPLHF.

The chain is built from TRBV18 and TRBJ1-2; D is perhaps TRBD1 (6 bases). This CDR3 has 14 amino acids. The germline gives CDR1 KGHSH, CDR2 LQKENI. The V gene lost 2 bases and the J gene lost 4 bases, with 11 bases spanning the gap. DNA for the CDR3: TGTGCCAGCTCACCAGGGGGGCAGATCTATGGCTACACCTTC. Translated, it gives CASSPGGQIYGYTF.

The CDR3 region is CASSFGDTGELFF. CDR3 nucleotide sequence: TGTGCCAGCAGCTTTGGAGACACCGGGGAGCTGTTTTTT. This chain links TRBV7-6 with TRBJ2-2; D gene unclear. Trimming removed 3 bases at V and 3 bases at J, with 5 bases between. The germline CDR1 and CDR2 sequences are SGHVS and FNYEAQ. This CDR3 region has 13 residues.

The chain is built from TRBV15 and TRBJ1-1; D not resolved. This CDR3 has 13 amino acids. Between the trimmed V and J ends, which lost 0 bases and 8 bases, there was a span of 10 bases. In germline, CDR1 is LNHNV, CDR2 YYDKDF (reference sequence). The CDR3 nucleotides are TGTGCCACCAGCAGAGATTGGAATGGGGAAGCTTTCTTT. This encodes CATSRDWNGEAFF.

The chain uses TRBV30 and TRBJ1-1, with D perhaps TRBD1 (6 bases). V was cut by 1 base and J by 0 bases, with 6 bases left in between. Germline CDR1 and CDR2: GTSNPN and SVGIG (reference sequence). The CDR3 is made up of 13 amino acids. The CDR3 here is CAWSGTVNTEAFF. The CDR3 region has the DNA TGTGCCTGGAGTGGGACAGTGAACACTGAAGCTTTCTTT.

The rearrangement links TRBV27 to TRBJ2-7; 9 nucleotides match TRBD2. V gave up 2 bases and J gave up 1 base; unmatched junction bases: 3. The germline V gene encodes CDR1 MNHEY and CDR2 SMNVEV (reference sequence). CDR3 length: 15 amino acids. The CDR3 spells CASSLSSGGSYEQYF. In DNA, the CDR3 is TGTGCCAGCAGTTTAAGTAGCGGGGGTTCCTACGAGCAGTACTTC.

The chain carries TRBV7-9 and TRBJ1-1; tentatively, D is TRBD1 (5 bases). The CDR3 loop spans 12 amino acids. Germline V gene data show CDR1 as SEHNR and CDR2 as FQNEAQ (reference sequence). Trimming removed 5 bases at V and 11 bases at J, with 15 bases between. DNA of the CDR3: TGTGCCAGCAGCAATCCCCCGGGGGACGCTTTCTTT. Translation gives CASSNPPGDAFF.

This chain uses TRBV6-1 with TRBJ1-2; TRBD1 might be the D (6 bases). Trimming pared 4 bases from V and 4 bases from J, leaving 16 bases between. The germline V gene encodes CDR1 MNHNS and CDR2 SASEGT. This CDR3 is built from 15 residues. CDR3: CASSANVGGPYGYTF. The CDR3 DNA sequence: TGTGCCAGCAGTGCCAATGTTGGGGGGCCCTATGGCTACACCTTC.

The chain has TRBV19 and TRBJ2-7, with a possible D match to TRBD1 (5 bases). The CDR3 is 15 amino acids. Per germline, CDR1 LNHDA and CDR2 SQIVND (reference sequence). V lost 5 bases and J lost 2, with 16 bases in between. CDR3: CASSEVWGGTYEQYF. The CDR3 coding sequence is TGTGCCAGTAGTGAGGTCTGGGGCGGTACCTACGAGCAGTACTTC.

This clone was counted once. The chain combines TRBV15 with TRBJ2-1; unclear D gene. V lost 7 bases to trimming and J lost 7 bases, with 14 bases between them. Germline assignment: CDR1 LNHNV and CDR2 YYDKDF (reference sequence). The CDR3 is 13 amino acids. The CDR3 reads CATKAELLNEQFF. The CDR3 nucleotides read TGTGCCACCAAGGCGGAGCTACTGAATGAGCAGTTCTTC.

The chain carries TRBV19 and TRBJ1-1; D unclear. Germline assignment: CDR1 LNHDA and CDR2 SQIVND (reference sequence). Trimming took 3 bases from V and 1 from J, leaving 12 bases between them. This CDR3 region has 15 residues. The CDR3 bases are TGTGCCAGTAGTATTCCAGCGCCCCGGAACACTGAAGCTTTCTTT. Translated: CASSIPAPRNTEAFF.

The chain joins TRBV2 to TRBJ2-7; TRBD1 might be the D (5 bases). This CDR3 has 15 amino acids. CDR1 is SNHLY and CDR2 is FYNNEI in the germline V gene. Trimming removed 5 bases from V and 0 bases from J, with 14 bases in between. The CDR3 region is CASSISRTSSYEQYF. DNA for the CDR3: TGTGCCAGCAGTATTTCCAGGACAAGCTCCTACGAGCAGTACTTC. The full variable domain, with the rest looked up from reference TRBV2 and TRBJ2-7, is EPEVTQTPSHQVTQMGQEVILRCVPISNHLYFYWYRQILGQKVEFLVSFYNNEISEKSEIFDDQFSVERPDGSNFTLKIRSTKLEDSAMYFCASSISRTSSYEQYFGPGTRLTVT.

The chain couples TRBV7-9 to TRBJ2-3, with D unclear. Germline CDR1 is SEHNR and CDR2 is FQNEAQ (reference sequence). The CDR3 is 15 amino acids. V gave up 1 base and J gave up 1 base, with 9 bases separating them. The CDR3 loop reads CASSLVAGGTDTQYF. The CDR3 DNA reads TGTGCCAGCAGCTTAGTGGCAGGCGGCACAGATACGCAGTATTTT.

DNA of the CDR3: TGTGCCAGCAGCGTAGACCCGGACAGACGCACAGATACGCAGTATTTT. Translation gives CASSVDPDRRTDTQYF. The V gene is TRBV9, the J gene TRBJ2-3; possibly TRBD1 for D (6 bases). V lost 0 bases, J lost 1 base, and 12 bases lay in between. The CDR3 length is 16 residues. Germline V gives CDR1 SGDLS, CDR2 YYNGEE.

The chain joins TRBV5-6 to TRBJ1-2; 10 bases align to TRBD1. This CDR3 has 15 residues. V trimming: 2 bases; J trimming: 7 bases; junction bases outside the gene matches: 8. Germline V lookup: CDR1 SGHDT, CDR2 YYEEEE. The CDR3 protein is CASSLGDRGELGYTF. CDR3 in DNA: TGTGCCAGCAGCTTAGGGGACAGGGGAGAGCTTGGCTACACCTTC.

This clone was detected once. J is TRBJ1-2 and V is TRBV18; 8 bases line up with TRBD1. The length of the CDR3 is 15 residues. Germline trimming cut 6 bases from V and 5 bases from J; bases unmatched to any gene: 11. Germline CDR1 and CDR2: KGHSH and LQKENI. CDR3 protein: CASSEQTGVAYGYTF. CDR3 nucleotides: TGTGCCAGCTCGGAACAGACAGGGGTGGCATATGGCTACACCTTC.

This clone was picked up one time. The chain has TRBV20-1 and TRBJ2-3; weak D call: TRBD2 (6 bases). Germline V lookup: CDR1 DFQATT, CDR2 SNEGSKA (reference sequence). The length of the CDR3 is 10 residues. The V end was cut by 5 bases, the J end by 7 bases, with 7 bases between. The CDR3 nucleotides are TGCAGTGCTGGGGACTATACGCAGTATTTT. Translation: CSAGDYTQYF.

Details on this clone: One end of the junction varies from germline; a read error may be responsible. The chain carries TRBV7-7 and TRBJ2-1; 12 positions match TRBD2. The CDR3 extends over 17 amino acids. CDR1 SSHAT and CDR2 FNYEAQ come from the germline V gene (reference sequence). The CDR3 sequence: CASSLEASGGATGEQFF. CDR3 nucleotide sequence: TGTGCTAGCAGCTTAGAAGCTAGCGGGGGGGCTACGGGTGAGCAGTTCTTC.

The gene calls are TRBV7-9 and TRBJ2-1; 12 nucleotides line up with TRBD2. V was clipped by 1 base and J by 11 bases; unmatched bases: 3. CDR3 length equals 14 residues. Germline-derived CDR1 and CDR2 are SEHNR and FQNEAQ (reference sequence). CDR3 loop: CASSLDGLAGKQFF. The CDR3 nucleotides are TGTGCCAGCAGCTTAGACGGACTAGCGGGAAAGCAGTTCTTC.

V and J are TRBV18 and TRBJ1-2; 8 nucleotides agree with TRBD1. The CDR3 has 15 amino acids. V was pared by 1 base and J by 6 bases, with 7 bases of the junction left unmatched. Germline CDR1 is KGHSH and CDR2 is LQKENI. DNA of the CDR3: TGTGCCAGCTCACCACAAGGACAGGGACCTAATGGCTACACCTTC. As protein: CASSPQGQGPNGYTF.